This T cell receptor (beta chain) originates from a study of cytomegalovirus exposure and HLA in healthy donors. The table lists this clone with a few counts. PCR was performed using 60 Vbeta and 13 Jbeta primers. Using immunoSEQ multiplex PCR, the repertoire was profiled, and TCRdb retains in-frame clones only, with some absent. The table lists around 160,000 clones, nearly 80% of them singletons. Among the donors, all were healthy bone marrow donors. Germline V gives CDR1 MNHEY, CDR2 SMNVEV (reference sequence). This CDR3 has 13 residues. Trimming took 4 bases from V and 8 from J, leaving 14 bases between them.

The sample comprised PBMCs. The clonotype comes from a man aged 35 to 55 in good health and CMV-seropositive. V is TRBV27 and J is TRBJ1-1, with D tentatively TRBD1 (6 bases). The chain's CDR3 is CASSSGEGDEAFF. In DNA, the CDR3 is TGTGCCAGCAGTTCCGGAGAGGGGGACGAAGCTTTCTTT.